This paragraph reports one TCR beta chain. Antigen specificity is unknown. The data originate from a study of high-grade serous ovarian cancer treatment subgroups. Turning to the study itself: Samples averaged around 14,000 reads and 6,900 or so unique TCR beta rearrangements.

Tumor tissue was taken before any definitive surgery or chemotherapy was given. Study-wide findings and caveats: Same-patient tumor repertoires overlapped at roughly 0.1 to 0.79; different patients barely overlapped. Repertoire analysis covered CDR3 alone, not CDR1 or CDR2.

Germline loops: CDR1 SGHVS, CDR2 FQNEAQ. Losses at the gene ends were 5 bases for V and 3 bases for J; bases not matched to a gene: 6. The CDR3 totals 14 residues. Generated by immunoSEQ multiplex PCR, the TCRdb table keeps only in-frame clones and is missing some. Here the sample spans about 15,000 clones, roughly nine tenths being singletons. The sequencing sample was made of tumor tissue. The J gene is TRBJ1-1, the V gene TRBV7-8; 7 positions agree with TRBD1. The receptor's source is a human donor with high-grade serous ovarian cancer. The CDR3 spells CASSERQGYTEAFF. Written as DNA, the CDR3 is TGTGCCAGCAGCGAAAGACAGGGCTACACTGAAGCTTTCTTT.